The clone carrying this TCR beta chain was counted once. Its antigen is currently unknown. The primer mix had 60 Vbeta and 13 Jbeta primers. Only in-frame clones appear in the TCRdb table, and some are missing; sequencing was by immunoSEQ multiplex PCR. Of 150,000 to 200,000 clones listed, around 80% are singletons. The sample originates from a study of cytomegalovirus exposure and HLA in healthy donors. Findings and caveats of the study: Near-uniform donor sequencing depth was presumed by presence/absence analyses. Looking again later, the authors saw that most CMV-associated TCR beta chains seemed HLA-restricted. There were some public TCRs occurring in many donors, but most TCR sequences were rare. Reports described diagnosis of cytomegalovirus status by the classifier as highly specific and sensitive.

The ends were cut back, 1 base at V and 1 base at J, with 6 bases in the middle. Germline V gives CDR1 SGHNT, CDR2 YYREEE (reference sequence). The CDR3 spans 13 residues. The chain has TRBV5-4 and TRBJ2-7; no definite D call. Sequenced input: PBMCs. The source of this sequence is a woman aged 40 to 50 in good health and CMV-seronegative. In DNA form, the CDR3 reads TGTGCCAGCAGCTTGTCCTATTCCTACGAGCAGTACTTC. Protein: CASSLSYSYEQYF.